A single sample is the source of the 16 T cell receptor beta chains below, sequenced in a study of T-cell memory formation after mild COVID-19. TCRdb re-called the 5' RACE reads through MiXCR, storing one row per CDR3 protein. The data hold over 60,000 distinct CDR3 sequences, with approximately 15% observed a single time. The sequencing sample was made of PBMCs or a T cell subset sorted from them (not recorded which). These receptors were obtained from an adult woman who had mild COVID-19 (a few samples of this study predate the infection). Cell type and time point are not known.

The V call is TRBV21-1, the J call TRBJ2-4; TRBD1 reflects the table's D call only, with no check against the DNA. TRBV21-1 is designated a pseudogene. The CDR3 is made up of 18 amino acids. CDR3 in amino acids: CASSKGGCGQDPKNIQYF. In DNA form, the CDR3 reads TGTGCCAGCAGCAAAGGGGGGTGCGGGCAGGATCCCAAAAACATTCAGTACTTC.

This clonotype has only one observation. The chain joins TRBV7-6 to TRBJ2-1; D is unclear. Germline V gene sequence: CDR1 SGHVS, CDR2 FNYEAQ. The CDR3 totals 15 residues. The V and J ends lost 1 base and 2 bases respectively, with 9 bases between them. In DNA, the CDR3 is TGTGCCAGCAGCTTAGACGATTCTCCCTACAATGAGCAGTTCTTC. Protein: CASSLDDSPYNEQFF. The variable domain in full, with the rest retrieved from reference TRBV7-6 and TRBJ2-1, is GAGVSQSPRYKVTKRGQDVALRCDPISGHVSLYWYRQALGQGPEFLTYFNYEAQQDKSGLPNDRFSAERPEGSISTLTIQRTEQRDSAMYRCASSLDDSPYNEQFFGPGTRLTVL.

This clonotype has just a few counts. CDR3 DNA sequence: TGTGCCAGCAGCGTAGGGACTGGCCACAATGAGCAGTTCTTC. Translated: CASSVGTGHNEQFF. V usage is TRBV9 and J usage is TRBJ2-1; D may be TRBD2 (5 bases). CDR1 and CDR2 (germline): SGDLS, YYNGEE. This CDR3 has 14 amino acids. V lost 0 bases and J 5 bases, leaving 9 bases between the germline ends.

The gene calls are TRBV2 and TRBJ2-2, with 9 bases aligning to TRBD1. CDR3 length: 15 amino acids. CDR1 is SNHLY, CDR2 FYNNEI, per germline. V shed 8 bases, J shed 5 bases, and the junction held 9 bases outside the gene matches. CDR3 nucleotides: TGTGCCAGCGAGGGCGGGACAGGGTATACCGGGGAGCTGTTTTTT. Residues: CASEGGTGYTGELFF. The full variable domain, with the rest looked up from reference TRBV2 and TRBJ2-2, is EPEVTQTPSHQVTQMGQEVILRCVPISNHLYFYWYRQILGQKVEFLVSFYNNEISEKSEIFDDQFSVERPDGSNFTLKIRSTKLEDSAMYFCASEGGTGYTGELFFGEGSRLTVL.

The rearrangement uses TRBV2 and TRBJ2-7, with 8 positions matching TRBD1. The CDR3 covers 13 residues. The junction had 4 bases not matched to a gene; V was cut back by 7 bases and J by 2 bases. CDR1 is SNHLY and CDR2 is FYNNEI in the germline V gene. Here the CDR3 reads CASNPTGAYEQYF. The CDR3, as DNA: TGTGCCAGCAACCCGACAGGGGCCTACGAGCAGTACTTC.

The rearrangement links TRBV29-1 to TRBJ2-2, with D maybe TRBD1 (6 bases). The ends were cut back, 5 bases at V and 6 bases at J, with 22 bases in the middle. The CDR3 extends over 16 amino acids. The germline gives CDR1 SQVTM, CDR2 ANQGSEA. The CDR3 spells CSVQGTAGLMAGELFF. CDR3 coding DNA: TGCAGCGTTCAGGGGACCGCAGGGCTCATGGCCGGGGAGCTGTTTTTT.

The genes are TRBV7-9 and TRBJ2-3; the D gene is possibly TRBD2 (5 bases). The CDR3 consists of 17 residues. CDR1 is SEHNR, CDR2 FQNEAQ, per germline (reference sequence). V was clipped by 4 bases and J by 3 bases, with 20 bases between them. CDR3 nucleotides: TGTGCCAGCAGCTCCTCAAGTGAGGGAGCCGTGACAGATACGCAGTATTTT. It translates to CASSSSSEGAVTDTQYF.

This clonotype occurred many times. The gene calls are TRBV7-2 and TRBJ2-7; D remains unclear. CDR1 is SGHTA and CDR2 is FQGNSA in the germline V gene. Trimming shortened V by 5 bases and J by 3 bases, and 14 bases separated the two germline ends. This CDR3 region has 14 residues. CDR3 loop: CASSLTGPYYEQYF. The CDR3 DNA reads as TGTGCCAGCAGCCTTACCGGGCCCTACTACGAGCAGTACTTC. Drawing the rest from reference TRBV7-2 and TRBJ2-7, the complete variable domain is GAGVSQSPSNKVTEKGKDVELRCDPISGHTALYWYRQSLGQGLEFLIYFQGNSAPDKSGLPSDRFSAERTGGSVSTLTIQRTQQEDSAVYLCASSLTGPYYEQYFGPGTRLTVT.

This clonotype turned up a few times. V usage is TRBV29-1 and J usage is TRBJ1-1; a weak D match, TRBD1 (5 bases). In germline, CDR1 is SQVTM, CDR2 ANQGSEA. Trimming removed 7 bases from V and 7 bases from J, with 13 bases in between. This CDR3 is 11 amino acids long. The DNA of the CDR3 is TGCAGCGCCTGCCGGGGACTTGAAGCTTTCTTT. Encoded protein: CSACRGLEAFF.

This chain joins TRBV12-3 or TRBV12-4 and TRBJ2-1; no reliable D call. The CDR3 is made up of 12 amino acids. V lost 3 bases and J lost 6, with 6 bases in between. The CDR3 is CASSLVINEQFF. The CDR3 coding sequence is TGTGCCAGCAGTTTGGTTATCAATGAGCAGTTCTTC.

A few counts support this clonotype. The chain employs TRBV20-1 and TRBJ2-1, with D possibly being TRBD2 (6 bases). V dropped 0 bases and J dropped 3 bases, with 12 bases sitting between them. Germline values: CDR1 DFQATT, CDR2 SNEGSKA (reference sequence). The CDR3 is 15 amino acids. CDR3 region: CSARESGVLYNEQFF. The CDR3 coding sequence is TGCAGTGCTAGAGAATCGGGAGTGCTCTACAATGAGCAGTTCTTC.

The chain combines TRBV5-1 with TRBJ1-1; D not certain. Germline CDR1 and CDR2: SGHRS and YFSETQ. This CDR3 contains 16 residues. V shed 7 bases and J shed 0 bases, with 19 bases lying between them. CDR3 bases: TGCGCCAGCGGTGAGACAAGGATAAAGCTGAACACTGAAGCTTTCTTT. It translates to CASGETRIKLNTEAFF.

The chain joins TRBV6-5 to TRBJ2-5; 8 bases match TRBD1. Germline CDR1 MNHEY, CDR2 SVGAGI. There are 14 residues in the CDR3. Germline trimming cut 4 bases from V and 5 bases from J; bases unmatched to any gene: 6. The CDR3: CASSSTGVRETQYF. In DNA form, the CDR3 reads TGTGCCAGCAGTTCGACAGGGGTCCGGGAGACCCAGTACTTC.

CDR3 in amino acids: CSVEDSGGGLYEQYF. In DNA form, the CDR3 reads TGCAGCGTTGAAGATTCGGGGGGCGGACTTTACGAGCAGTACTTC. J is TRBJ2-7 and V is TRBV29-1, with D maybe TRBD2 (7 bases). V was clipped by 0 bases and J by 4 bases, with 16 bases between them. This CDR3 region has 15 residues. Germline V gene lookup returns CDR1 SQVTM and CDR2 ANQGSEA.

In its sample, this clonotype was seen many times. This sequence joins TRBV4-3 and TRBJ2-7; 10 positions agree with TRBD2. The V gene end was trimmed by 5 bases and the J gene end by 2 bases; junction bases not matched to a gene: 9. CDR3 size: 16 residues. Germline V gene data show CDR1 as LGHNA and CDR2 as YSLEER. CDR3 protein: CASSMGLAGETYEQYF. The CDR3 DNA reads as TGCGCCAGCAGCATGGGGCTAGCGGGAGAAACCTACGAGCAGTACTTC.

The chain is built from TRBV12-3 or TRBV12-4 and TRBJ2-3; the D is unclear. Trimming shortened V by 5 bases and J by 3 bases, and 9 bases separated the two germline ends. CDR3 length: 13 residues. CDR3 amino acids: CASSPRITDTQYF. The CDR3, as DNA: TGTGCCAGCAGTCCGCGGATTACAGATACGCAGTATTTT.